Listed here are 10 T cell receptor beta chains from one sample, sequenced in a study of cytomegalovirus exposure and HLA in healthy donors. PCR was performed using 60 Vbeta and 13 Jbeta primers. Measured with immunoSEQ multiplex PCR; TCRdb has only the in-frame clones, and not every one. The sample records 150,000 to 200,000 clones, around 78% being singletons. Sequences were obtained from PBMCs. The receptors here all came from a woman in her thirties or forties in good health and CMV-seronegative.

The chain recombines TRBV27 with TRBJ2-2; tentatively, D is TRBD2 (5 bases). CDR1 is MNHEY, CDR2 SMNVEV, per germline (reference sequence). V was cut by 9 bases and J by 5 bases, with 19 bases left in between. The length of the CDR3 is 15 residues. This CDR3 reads CASQPTLAPTGELFF. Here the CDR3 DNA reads TGTGCCAGTCAACCAACTCTAGCCCCAACCGGGGAGCTGTTTTTT.

CDR3 nucleotide sequence: TGTGCCAGCATCATACCGGGACAGGTCTCTGAAGCTTTCTTT. Translation gives CASIIPGQVSEAFF. V usage is TRBV6-1 and J usage is TRBJ1-1; 8 nucleotides align to TRBD1. CDR1 and CDR2 (germline): MNHNS, SASEGT. This CDR3 is built from 14 residues. V was pared by 7 bases and J by 6 bases, with 10 bases of the junction left unmatched.

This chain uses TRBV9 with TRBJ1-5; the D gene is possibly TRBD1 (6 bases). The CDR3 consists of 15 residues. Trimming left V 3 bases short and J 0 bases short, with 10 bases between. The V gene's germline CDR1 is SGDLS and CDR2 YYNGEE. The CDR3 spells CASSAQGNSNQPQHF. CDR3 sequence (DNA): TGTGCCAGCAGCGCCCAGGGGAATAGCAATCAGCCCCAGCATTTT.

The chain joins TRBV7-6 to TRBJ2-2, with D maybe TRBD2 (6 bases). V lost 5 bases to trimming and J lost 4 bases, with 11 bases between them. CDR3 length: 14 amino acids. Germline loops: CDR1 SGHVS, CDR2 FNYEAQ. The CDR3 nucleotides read TGTGCCAGCAGCCCGGAGACTAGCACCGGGGAGCTGTTTTTT. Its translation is CASSPETSTGELFF.

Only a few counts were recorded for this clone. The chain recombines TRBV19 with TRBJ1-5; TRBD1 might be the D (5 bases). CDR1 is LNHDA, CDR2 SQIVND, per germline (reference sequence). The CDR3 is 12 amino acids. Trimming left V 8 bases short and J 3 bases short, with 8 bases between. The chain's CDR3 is CASGGVNQPQHF. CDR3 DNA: TGTGCCAGTGGGGGGGTCAATCAGCCCCAGCATTTT. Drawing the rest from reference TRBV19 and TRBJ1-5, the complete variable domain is DGGITQSPKYLFRKEGQNVTLSCEQNLNHDAMYWYRQDPGQGLRLIYYSQIVNDFQKGDIAEGYSVSREKKESFPLTVTSAQKNPTAFYLCASGGVNQPQHFGDGTRLSIL.

The CDR3 region is CASSSKTGDTGELFF. Here the CDR3 DNA reads TGCGCCAGCAGCTCCAAAACAGGGGACACCGGGGAGCTGTTTTTT. The chain has TRBV5-1 and TRBJ2-2, with 7 bases identical to TRBD1. After removal of 3 bases from V and 3 bases from J, the junction contained 5 bases not matched to a gene. The CDR3 spans 15 residues. The germline CDR1 and CDR2 sequences are SGHRS and YFSETQ.

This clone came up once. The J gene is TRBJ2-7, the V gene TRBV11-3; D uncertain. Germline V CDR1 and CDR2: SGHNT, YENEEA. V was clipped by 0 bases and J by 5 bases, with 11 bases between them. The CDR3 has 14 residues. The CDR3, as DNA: TGTGCCAGCAGCTTAGATTGGGCCTCTCACGAGCAGTACTTC. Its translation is CASSLDWASHEQYF.

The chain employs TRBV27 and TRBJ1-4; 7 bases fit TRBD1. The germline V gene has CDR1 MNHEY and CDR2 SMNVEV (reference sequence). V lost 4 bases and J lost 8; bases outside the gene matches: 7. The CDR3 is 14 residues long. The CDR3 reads CASSSRQGREKLFF. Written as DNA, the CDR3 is TGTGCCAGCAGTTCGCGACAGGGTAGGGAAAAACTGTTTTTT.

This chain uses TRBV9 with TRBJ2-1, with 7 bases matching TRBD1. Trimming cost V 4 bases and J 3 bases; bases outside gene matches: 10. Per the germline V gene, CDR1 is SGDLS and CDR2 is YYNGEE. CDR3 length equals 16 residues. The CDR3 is CASSLITGAIYNEQFF. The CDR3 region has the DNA TGTGCCAGCAGCTTGATCACAGGGGCGATCTACAATGAGCAGTTCTTC.

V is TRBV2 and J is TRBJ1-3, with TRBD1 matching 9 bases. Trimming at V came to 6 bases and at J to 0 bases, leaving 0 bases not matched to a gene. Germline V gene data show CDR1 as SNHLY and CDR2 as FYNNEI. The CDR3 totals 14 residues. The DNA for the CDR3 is TGTGCCAGCAGGACAGGGGGCTCTGGAAACACCATATATTTT. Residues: CASRTGGSGNTIYF.